This TCR beta chain was observed in a study of cytomegalovirus exposure and HLA in healthy donors. As to this clone: The antigen is not known.

V gave up 0 bases and J gave up 4 bases, with 15 bases separating them. Germline V gene sequence: CDR1 MNHEY, CDR2 SVGAGI. The CDR3 runs to 16 residues. Points from the study as a whole: In a later analysis, common viral pathogens appeared linked to several of the most significant clusters. A later analysis linked a missense variant in DCLRE1C to the trimming of TCR beta V and J genes.

PCR primers comprised 60 Vbeta and 13 Jbeta primers. The authors' processing: A later analysis tallied tens of millions of unique TCR beta chains, 8.5 million to 11 million of them shared. Method: immunoSEQ multiplex PCR; TCRdb's copy keeps in-frame clones and lacks some. For V, J and clone size, that table is used; D and trimming come from the DNA. The data show about 150,000 clones, with roughly 83% seen just once and 7.7% held by the top ten. These donors counted as nominally healthy when sampled, but unrecorded immune exposures were likely. Specimen: PBMCs. The receptor was derived from a man in his thirties or forties in good health and CMV-seropositive. The chain combines TRBV6-5 with TRBJ1-1; weak D call: TRBD1 (6 bases). DNA for the CDR3: TGTGCCAGCAGTTACTCGGGGGCAGTTTATGGCACTGAAGCTTTCTTT. It encodes CASSYSGAVYGTEAFF.